The 20 T cell receptor beta chains presented below share a single source sample, sequenced in a study of siplizumab effects on memory and regulatory T cells. The protocol was immunoSEQ multiplex PCR, while the TCRdb copy is restricted to in-frame clones and leaves out a portion. Altogether around 83,000 clones are present, around 89% being singletons, with the ten largest covering roughly 14%. The sequenced sample was CD4+ T cells sorted from blood. These receptors all come from a human donor in good health.

The gene calls are TRBV5-1 and TRBJ2-1; no firm D call. Trimming took off 0 bases at V and 4 bases at J, with 8 bases between the two ends. The CDR3 spans 14 residues. Germline-derived CDR1 and CDR2 are SGHRS and YFSETQ. The CDR3 sequence: CASSLVELYNEQFF. As DNA, the CDR3 is TGCGCCAGCAGCTTGGTGGAGTTATACAATGAGCAGTTCTTC.

CDR3 nucleotide sequence: TGTGCCAGCAGTGAAGTTACAGGCTATGGCTACACCTTC. It translates to CASSEVTGYGYTF. V usage is TRBV6-1 and J usage is TRBJ1-2; TRBD1 might be the D (5 bases). The V end lost 1 base, the J end lost 4 bases, and 7 bases lay between the germline ends. The CDR3 length is 13 residues. Looked up from germline, CDR1 is MNHNS and CDR2 is SASEGT.

This rearrangement joins TRBV5-6 to TRBJ1-6; 7 nucleotides match TRBD1. The CDR3 covers 15 residues. V shed 4 bases, J shed 6 bases, and the junction held 7 bases outside the gene matches. Germline V gene data show CDR1 as SGHDT and CDR2 as YYEEEE. CDR3 sequence: CASSERQGANSPLHF. The DNA of the CDR3 is TGTGCCAGCAGCGAGCGACAGGGAGCTAATTCACCCCTCCACTTT. Full variable domain (remainder filled in from reference TRBV5-6 and TRBJ1-6): DAGVTQSPTHLIKTRGQQVTLRCSPKSGHDTVSWYQQALGQGPQFIFQYYEEEERQRGNFPDRFSGHQFPNYSSELNVNALLLGDSALYLCASSERQGANSPLHFGNGTRLTVT.

The V and J genes are TRBV7-9 and TRBJ1-5, with a tentative D call TRBD1 (5 bases). CDR1 and CDR2 (germline): SEHNR, FQNEAQ (reference sequence). The ends were cut back, 1 base at V and 9 bases at J, with 10 bases in the middle. This CDR3 spans 13 amino acids. The CDR3 DNA sequence: TGTGCCAGCAGCTTAGGCCGGGACGGGCCCCAGCATTTT. This translates into CASSLGRDGPQHF.

V and J are TRBV9 and TRBJ2-7; TRBD1 agrees at 8 bases. The CDR3 is made up of 15 amino acids. With V trimmed by 0 bases and J by 2 bases, 4 bases remained unmatched. CDR1 is SGDLS, CDR2 YYNGEE, per germline. The CDR3 region has the DNA TGTGCCAGCAGCGTAGGACAGGACAGGGCCTACGAGCAGTACTTC. Translating gives CASSVGQDRAYEQYF.

The chain combines TRBV7-9 with TRBJ1-3, with 7 nucleotides matching TRBD1. Germline CDR1 is SEHNR and CDR2 is FQNEAQ (reference sequence). The trim removed 6 bases at V and 5 bases at J, leaving 7 bases unmatched. The CDR3 is made up of 14 amino acids. CDR3 bases: TGTGCCAGCAGATATGAGACAGGGAGAAACACCATATATTTT. It encodes CASRYETGRNTIYF.

The chain joins TRBV15 to TRBJ1-1; D is undetermined. Trimming removed 5 bases from V and 3 bases from J, with 10 bases in between. Germline V gene data show CDR1 as LNHNV and CDR2 as YYDKDF (reference sequence). This CDR3 region has 13 residues. The CDR3: CATSWLADTEAFF. CDR3 bases: TGTGCCACCAGCTGGTTGGCAGACACTGAAGCTTTCTTT.

The chain carries TRBV7-3 and TRBJ2-7; TRBD2 matches 7 bases. The trim removed 2 bases at V and 6 bases at J, leaving 16 bases unmatched. Germline loops: CDR1 SGHTA, CDR2 FQGTGA. The CDR3 consists of 17 residues. The CDR3 DNA is TGTGCCAGCAGCTTATCCGGAACCCGGACTAGGACGGCCGAGCAGTACTTC. Residues: CASSLSGTRTRTAEQYF.

This clone has just one count. The rearrangement joins TRBV5-1 to TRBJ2-3; 9 nucleotides agree with TRBD2. With 7 bases clipped from V and 3 bases from J, the junction kept 9 bases outside the gene matches. Per germline, CDR1 SGHRS and CDR2 YFSETQ. This CDR3 has 15 residues. The DNA of the CDR3 is TGCGCCAGCGGAAGGGCGGGAGGGGGAACAGATACGCAGTATTTT. Translation gives CASGRAGGGTDTQYF.

This clone appeared once. The J gene is TRBJ2-5, the V gene TRBV7-2, with 7 bases identical to TRBD1. The length of the CDR3 is 14 residues. The V segment lost 3 bases and the J segment 5 bases; nucleotides outside the gene matches: 6. Germline V gene lookup returns CDR1 SGHTA and CDR2 FQGNSA. In DNA form, the CDR3 reads TGTGCCAGCAGCTTGATGACAGGGCGGGAGACCCAGTACTTC. Its protein is CASSLMTGRETQYF.

The chain joins TRBV13 to TRBJ2-7; 8 bases are shared with TRBD1. Trimming took 0 bases from V and 2 from J; bases not matched to a gene: 0. This CDR3 is 14 amino acids long. Looked up from germline, CDR1 is PRHDT and CDR2 is FYEKMQ (reference sequence). Here the CDR3 reads CASSLGQGAYEQYF. CDR3 coding DNA: TGTGCCAGCAGCTTAGGACAGGGGGCCTACGAGCAGTACTTC.

This chain connects TRBV4-1 to TRBJ2-1; 8 bases match TRBD2. Trimming at V came to 0 bases and at J to 5 bases, leaving 6 bases not matched to a gene. The CDR3 contains 16 residues. The germline V gene encodes CDR1 MGHRA and CDR2 YSYEKL. As DNA, the CDR3 is TGCGCCAGCAGCCAAGAAAGCGGGAGTGCCCACAATGAGCAGTTCTTC. Translating gives CASSQESGSAHNEQFF.

The CDR3 spells CASSYSAGSTDTQYF. DNA for the CDR3: TGTGCCAGCAGTTACTCGGCGGGAAGCACAGATACGCAGTATTTT. The gene calls are TRBV6-5 and TRBJ2-3; maybe TRBD2 (6 bases). Trimming removed 0 bases at V and 0 bases at J, with 7 bases between. Germline V gives CDR1 MNHEY, CDR2 SVGAGI. This CDR3 has 15 amino acids.

This clone was seen only once. The rearrangement links TRBV5-4 to TRBJ2-6, with TRBD2 matching 12 bases. Germline assignment: CDR1 SGHNT and CDR2 YYREEE (reference sequence). The CDR3 length is 18 residues. Germline trimming cut 4 bases from V and 4 bases from J; bases unmatched to any gene: 9. The CDR3 loop reads CASSTTSGRFAGANVLTF. CDR3 coding DNA: TGTGCCAGCAGCACAACTAGCGGGAGGTTCGCCGGGGCCAACGTCCTGACTTTC.

The rearrangement links TRBV4-1 to TRBJ2-2; 9 positions agree with TRBD2. Germline V gene data show CDR1 as MGHRA and CDR2 as YSYEKL. This CDR3 has 16 amino acids. The trim removed 5 bases at V and 3 bases at J, leaving 7 bases unmatched. The CDR3 protein is CASSFRSGSDTGELFF. The CDR3 bases are TGCGCCAGCAGCTTCCGTAGCGGGAGCGACACCGGGGAGCTGTTTTTT.

The chain couples TRBV28 to TRBJ2-5, with no clear D. Germline V gene sequence: CDR1 MDHEN, CDR2 SYDVKM. V was pared by 5 bases and J by 5 bases, with 9 bases between. The CDR3 extends over 12 amino acids. The CDR3 nucleotides are TGTGCCAGCAGTCAGTTAAGGGAGACCCAGTACTTC. It translates to CASSQLRETQYF.

The chain recombines TRBV28 with TRBJ2-3; TRBD2 agrees at 9 bases. J was trimmed by 9 bases and V by 5 bases; bases with no gene match: 3. The CDR3 has 12 residues. Germline assignment: CDR1 MDHEN and CDR2 SYDVKM. The CDR3 region is CASSLLAGTQYF. The CDR3 DNA is TGTGCCAGCAGTCTGCTAGCGGGAACGCAGTATTTT.

This chain uses TRBV9 with TRBJ2-3; a possible D gene is TRBD2 (6 bases). V was shortened by 0 bases and J by 1 base, with 12 bases between the two germline ends. The CDR3 spans 16 residues. Per germline, CDR1 SGDLS and CDR2 YYNGEE. CDR3 region: CASSVGRATRTDTQYF. The DNA of the CDR3 is TGTGCCAGCAGCGTAGGGAGGGCTACACGCACAGATACGCAGTATTTT.

This chain joins TRBV11-2 and TRBJ2-2; 12 nucleotides align to TRBD2. After removal of 4 bases from V and 9 bases from J, the junction contained 15 bases not matched to a gene. This CDR3 region has 18 residues. CDR1 and CDR2 from the germline V gene are SGHAT and FQNNGV. The CDR3 coding sequence is TGTGCCAGCAGCTCCGTTAGGGCGGCTAGCGGGAGGGACCGGGAGCTGTTTTTT. Residues: CASSSVRAASGRDRELFF.

This chain uses TRBV6-1 with TRBJ1-5; tentatively, D is TRBD1 (5 bases). This CDR3 has 17 amino acids. V lost 2 bases to trimming and J lost 1 base, with 15 bases between them. CDR1 and CDR2 (germline): MNHNS, SASEGT. CDR3 in DNA: TGTGCCAGCAGTGAAAGGAAAAGGGGCCGGAGCAATCAGCCCCAGCATTTT. Protein sequence: CASSERKRGRSNQPQHF.